Presented here are 30 T cell receptor beta chains from one specimen sequenced in a study of blood T cell repertoires in COVID-19. Profiled with immunoSEQ multiplex PCR; TCRdb holds only in-frame clones, not every one. The sample records more than 200,000 clones, approximately 82% being singletons. Sequencing was carried out using peripheral blood. These receptors came from a woman aged 40-49 years who had recovered from COVID-19.

The chain links TRBV18 to TRBJ1-2; TRBD1 aligns across 10 bases. The germline CDR1 and CDR2 sequences are KGHSH and LQKENI. With V trimmed by 4 bases and J by 3 bases, 2 bases remained unmatched. The CDR3 is made up of 14 amino acids. CDR3 sequence (DNA): TGTGCCAGCTCACAGGGGACAGGGGACTATGGCTACACCTTC. Amino acid sequence: CASSQGTGDYGYTF.

To note about this clone: The same CDR3 can be traced to other DNA sequences in this sample. The rearrangement joins TRBV9 to TRBJ2-7, with 7 bases fitting TRBD1. The CDR3 has 14 amino acids. Trimming took 0 bases from V and 2 from J; bases not matched to a gene: 2. Germline V gives CDR1 SGDLS, CDR2 YYNGEE. The CDR3 is CASSVEQGPYEQYF. CDR3 nucleotides: TGTGCCAGCAGCGTAGAACAGGGGCCCTACGAGCAGTACTTC.

The chain is built from TRBV12-3 or TRBV12-4 and TRBJ1-1; a weak D match, TRBD1 (5 bases). The ends were cut back, 4 bases at V and 7 bases at J, with 10 bases in the middle. The CDR3 runs to 12 residues. The CDR3 sequence is CASSWGGVEAFF. The CDR3, as DNA: TGTGCCAGCAGTTGGGGAGGGGTTGAAGCTTTCTTT.

The J gene is TRBJ2-1, the V gene TRBV7-6, with D perhaps matching TRBD2 (5 bases). The germline V gene encodes CDR1 SGHVS and CDR2 FNYEAQ. V gave up 2 bases and J gave up 0 bases, with 8 bases separating them. CDR3 length: 15 amino acids. CDR3 sequence reads: CASSLMGSSYNEQFF. CDR3 coding DNA: TGTGCCAGCAGCTTAATGGGGAGCTCCTACAATGAGCAGTTCTTC.

This clone was counted once. The chain joins TRBV27 to TRBJ2-1; D is perhaps TRBD2 (5 bases). The CDR3 contains 15 residues. Germline V gene data show CDR1 as MNHEY and CDR2 as SMNVEV (reference sequence). Trimming took off 5 bases at V and 2 bases at J, with 13 bases between the two ends. CDR3 sequence (DNA): TGTGCCAGCAGTCTGATAGCGACTCCCTACAATGAGCAGTTCTTC. This encodes CASSLIATPYNEQFF.

This clone is a singleton in its sample. The chain uses TRBV5-5 and TRBJ2-1; the match to TRBD2 covers 10 bases. V lost 0 bases and J lost 6; bases outside the gene matches: 9. The CDR3 spans 17 residues. Germline CDR1 and CDR2: SGHKS and YYEKEE (reference sequence). CDR3 region: CASSLESGLAGANEQFF. The CDR3 DNA is TGTGCCAGCAGCTTGGAATCCGGGCTAGCGGGGGCCAATGAGCAGTTCTTC.

The chain couples TRBV15 to TRBJ2-5; D is ambiguous. Germline V gene lookup returns CDR1 LNHNV and CDR2 YYDKDF (reference sequence). The V and J ends lost 2 bases and 0 bases respectively, with 4 bases between them. This CDR3 is built from 13 residues. The CDR3, as DNA: TGTGCCACCAGCAGACAGTACCAAGAGACCCAGTACTTC. This codes for CATSRQYQETQYF. Full variable domain (missing parts from reference TRBV15 and TRBJ2-5): DAMVIQNPRYQVTQFGKPVTLSCSQTLNHNVMYWYQQKSSQAPKLLFHYYDKDFNNEADTPDNFQSRRPNTSFCFLDIRSPGLGDTAMYLCATSRQYQETQYFGPGTRLLVL.

In its sample, this clone was seen once. The chain recombines TRBV28 with TRBJ1-1; D is undetermined. The CDR3 is 16 amino acids. Germline V gene lookup returns CDR1 MDHEN and CDR2 SYDVKM. V dropped 1 base and J dropped 5 bases, with 17 bases sitting between them. The CDR3 sequence: CASSLFSSFRGTEAFF. The DNA for the CDR3 is TGTGCCAGCAGTTTATTCAGCTCATTTCGGGGTACTGAAGCTTTCTTT.

The chain recombines TRBV6-5 with TRBJ2-5; no reliable D call. The V gene's germline CDR1 is MNHEY and CDR2 SVGAGI. The CDR3 is 12 residues long. The germline V and J ends were trimmed by 6 bases and 0 bases, with 5 bases remaining between them. The DNA of the CDR3 is TGTGCCAGCAGCCAGTACCAAGAGACCCAGTACTTC. This gives the protein CASSQYQETQYF.

The gene calls are TRBV7-2 and TRBJ2-7, with D possibly matching TRBD2 (5 bases). The germline V and J ends were trimmed by 5 bases and 3 bases, with 11 bases remaining between them. The CDR3 is 13 residues long. Germline CDR1 SGHTA, CDR2 FQGNSA. CDR3 in amino acids: CASSDSSSYEQYF. CDR3 DNA: TGTGCCAGCAGCGATTCTAGCAGCTACGAGCAGTACTTC.

This chain uses TRBV28 with TRBJ1-2; no firm D call. Trimming removed 10 bases at V and 2 bases at J, with 11 bases between. The CDR3 runs to 12 residues. Germline assignment: CDR1 MDHEN and CDR2 SYDVKM. The CDR3 region is CATDPGNYGYTF. CDR3 coding DNA: TGTGCCACTGACCCGGGGAACTATGGCTACACCTTC.

V usage is TRBV9 and J usage is TRBJ1-6, with TRBD1 matching 8 bases. Trimming removed 0 bases from V and 7 bases from J; junction bases left unmatched: 3. The CDR3 runs 15 residues. Germline V gene lookup returns CDR1 SGDLS and CDR2 YYNGEE. The DNA of the CDR3 is TGTGCCAGCAGCGTAGCCCAGGGGGCAAATTCACCCCTCCACTTT. Translated, it gives CASSVAQGANSPLHF.

This chain links TRBV27 with TRBJ2-2; weak D call: TRBD2 (5 bases). This CDR3 has 15 residues. The germline V and J ends were trimmed by 7 bases and 1 base, with 13 bases remaining between them. Germline V gene sequence: CDR1 MNHEY, CDR2 SMNVEV (reference sequence). CDR3 amino acids: CASKPGSVNTGELFF. The CDR3 coding sequence is TGTGCCAGCAAACCGGGGTCAGTGAACACCGGGGAGCTGTTTTTT.

This clone was observed a few times. The chain couples TRBV3-1 (or the pseudogene TRBV3-2) to TRBJ2-3, with D maybe TRBD1 (6 bases). The germline CDR1 and CDR2 sequences are LGHDT and YNNKEL (reference sequence). This CDR3 is 16 amino acids long. The V and J ends lost 0 bases and 0 bases respectively, with 10 bases between them. The CDR3 region has the DNA TGTGCCAGCAGCCAAGAAGGGGGTTCGAGCACAGATACGCAGTATTTT. It specifies CASSQEGGSSTDTQYF.

The J gene is TRBJ2-2, the V gene TRBV6-5, with TRBD2 matching over 11 bases. Germline CDR1 and CDR2: MNHEY and SVGAGI. The V gene end was trimmed by 10 bases and the J gene end by 4 bases; junction bases not matched to a gene: 5. The CDR3 spans 14 residues. This chain's CDR3 is CATLAGVTTGELFF. Here the CDR3 DNA reads TGTGCCACACTAGCGGGGGTTACCACCGGGGAGCTGTTTTTT.

The J gene is TRBJ1-2, the V gene TRBV19; 8 nucleotides match TRBD1. V lost 6 bases to trimming and J lost 4 bases; unmatched junction nucleotides: 10. Germline lookup yields CDR1 LNHDA and CDR2 SQIVND (reference sequence). CDR3 length: 15 residues. For the CDR3, the DNA is TGTGCCAGTAGCACGTTGACAGGGGAGACCTATGGCTACACCTTC. It is translated as CASSTLTGETYGYTF.

The CDR3 region is CASNPGALANYGYTF. Written as DNA, the CDR3 is TGTGCCAGCAACCCCGGAGCCCTAGCTAACTATGGCTACACCTTC. This sequence joins TRBV6-5 and TRBJ1-2; D is unclear. From germline, CDR1 is MNHEY and CDR2 SVGAGI. This CDR3 is built from 15 residues. V dropped 7 bases and J dropped 0 bases, with 15 bases sitting between them.

Only one count was recorded for this clone. The chain combines TRBV5-1 with TRBJ1-6; 10 bases map to TRBD1. CDR1 is SGHRS, CDR2 YFSETQ, per germline. Losses at the gene ends were 7 bases for V and 8 bases for J; bases not matched to a gene: 6. The CDR3 loop spans 14 amino acids. The CDR3 region has the DNA TGCGCCAGCCGGGGGACAGGGGAATATTCACCCCTCCACTTT. Its translation: CASRGTGEYSPLHF.

The rearrangement links TRBV15 to TRBJ1-2; 10 nucleotides match TRBD1. The trim removed 5 bases at V and 7 bases at J, leaving 4 bases unmatched. CDR1 and CDR2 (germline): LNHNV, YYDKDF (reference sequence). The CDR3 is 13 amino acids. CDR3 DNA sequence: TGTGCCACCAGCCCTGACAGGGGGCTTGGCTACACCTTC. The encoded protein is CATSPDRGLGYTF.

The rearrangement joins TRBV4-1 to TRBJ2-1; possible D gene TRBD1, 5 bases. CDR1 and CDR2 from the germline V gene are MGHRA and YSYEKL. This CDR3 spans 20 amino acids. The V and J ends lost 2 bases and 0 bases respectively, with 23 bases between them. The DNA of the CDR3 is TGCGCCAGCAGCCAAAGAAAGCAGACAGACTTGACGAGCTCCTACAATGAGCAGTTCTTC. It encodes CASSQRKQTDLTSSYNEQFF.

The CDR3 DNA follows: TGTGCCATCAGTGACGTGGGGCGCGGCACAGATACGCAGTATTTT. This sequence encodes CAISDVGRGTDTQYF. The chain recombines TRBV10-3 with TRBJ2-3; tentative D call: TRBD1 (5 bases). This CDR3 region has 15 residues. Germline V gives CDR1 ENHRY, CDR2 SYGVKD. V was shortened by 3 bases and J by 1 base, with 11 bases between the two germline ends.

This chain links TRBV7-9 with TRBJ2-1; D possibly corresponds to TRBD2 (5 bases). The CDR3 totals 13 residues. The germline V gene encodes CDR1 SEHNR and CDR2 FQNEAQ (reference sequence). Trimming took off 2 bases at V and 14 bases at J, with 16 bases between the two ends. Here the CDR3 reads CASSLWLGLAKFF. In DNA form, the CDR3 reads TGTGCCAGCAGCTTATGGCTAGGGCTAGCCAAGTTCTTC.

This chain uses TRBV5-6 with TRBJ1-6, with D perhaps TRBD1 (5 bases). The length of the CDR3 is 16 residues. Trimming left V 1 base short and J 15 bases short, with 23 bases between. The germline V gene has CDR1 SGHDT and CDR2 YYEEEE. CDR3 loop: CASSLLDTKGQGSLHF. CDR3 nucleotides: TGTGCCAGCAGCTTGCTCGACACAAAGGGGCAGGGTAGCCTCCACTTT. The whole variable domain, remainder taken from reference TRBV5-6 and TRBJ1-6, is DAGVTQSPTHLIKTRGQQVTLRCSPKSGHDTVSWYQQALGQGPQFIFQYYEEEERQRGNFPDRFSGHQFPNYSSELNVNALLLGDSALYLCASSLLDTKGQGSLHFGNGTRLTVT.

V usage is TRBV7-3 and J usage is TRBJ1-6, with 8 bases matching TRBD1. Trimming removed 2 bases from V and 9 bases from J; junction bases left unmatched: 3. Germline V gene data show CDR1 as SGHTA and CDR2 as FQGTGA. The CDR3 sequence is 14 residues long. The CDR3 spells CASSLGQGGSPLHF. The CDR3 DNA sequence: TGTGCCAGCAGCTTAGGACAGGGCGGTTCACCCCTCCACTTT.

V is TRBV24-1 and J is TRBJ2-2, with 11 bases lining up with TRBD1. This CDR3 region has 14 residues. The ends lost 8 bases at V and 5 bases at J; junction bases unmatched: 3. CDR1 is KGHDR and CDR2 is SFDVKD in the germline V gene. CDR3 coding DNA: TGTGCCACCAAGGGACAGGGGGATACCGGGGAGCTGTTTTTT. Its protein is CATKGQGDTGELFF.

V gene TRBV10-2 combines with J gene TRBJ1-1; D uncertain. The CDR3 has 12 amino acids. Germline lookup yields CDR1 WSHSY and CDR2 SAAADI. Trimming removed 6 bases from V and 1 base from J, with 6 bases in between. CDR3 in amino acids: CASSTRNTEAFF. CDR3 sequence (DNA): TGCGCCAGCAGCACAAGGAACACTGAAGCTTTCTTT.

V and J are TRBV6-4 and TRBJ2-3; 10 bases are shared with TRBD2. Germline V CDR1 and CDR2: MRHNA, SNTAGT. The trim removed 2 bases at V and 0 bases at J, leaving 2 bases unmatched. The CDR3 is 16 residues long. In nucleotides, the CDR3 is TGTGCCAGCAGTGACGAAGCGGGGGGGAGCACAGATACGCAGTATTTT. Translation: CASSDEAGGSTDTQYF.

This clone was detected only once. The chain is built from TRBV10-3 and TRBJ2-2; no clear D. V dropped 4 bases and J dropped 5 bases, with 8 bases sitting between them. This CDR3 spans 13 amino acids. Germline V gene data show CDR1 as ENHRY and CDR2 as SYGVKD. CDR3 coding DNA: TGTGCCATCAGTGGTGTCCAGACCGGGGAGCTGTTTTTT. Its protein is CAISGVQTGELFF.

V gene TRBV12-5 combines with J gene TRBJ2-3, with 11 bases matching TRBD1. CDR3 length: 15 amino acids. Germline-derived CDR1 and CDR2 are LGHNT and FRNRAP. Trimming removed 6 bases from V and 4 bases from J; junction bases left unmatched: 6. The DNA for the CDR3 is TGTGCTAGTGGGCCCCCGGGACAGGGGGCAGATACGCAGTATTTT. This gives the protein CASGPPGQGADTQYF.

V gene TRBV19 combines with J gene TRBJ1-5, with D unresolved. The germline gives CDR1 LNHDA, CDR2 SQIVND (reference sequence). This CDR3 is 13 amino acids long. Trimming pared 5 bases from V and 3 bases from J, leaving 8 bases between. The CDR3 here is CASSSGPNQPQHF. In DNA form, the CDR3 reads TGTGCCAGTAGTTCAGGCCCCAATCAGCCCCAGCATTTT.